This TCR beta chain was documented in a study of T-cell reconstitution after alpha-beta-depleted transplantation in children. Points on this clonotype: Its cognate antigen is unknown.

General study results and limits: Reportedly, alpha-beta T cells present about two months post-transplant originated from several hundred expanded clones of graft origin. The study traced high day-60 TCRbeta diversity in some patients to surviving recipient T cells and thymic progenitors. Newly produced T cells mostly provided counts and TCRbeta diversity after one year, as hyperexpanded clones declined.

It was with unique molecular identifiers that the TCRbeta library was prepared. TCRdb passed the PCR reads through MiXCR, listing each CDR3 protein once. The sample gives around 230,000 distinct CDR3 sequences, approximately 15% of which show up once; 40% to 50% is in the top ten. Germline CDR1 reads ENHRY; CDR2 reads SYGVKD. With 7 bases removed from V and 0 bases from J, the gap between germline ends came to 14 bases. The CDR3 totals 15 residues. Sequences were derived from PBMCs, mostly from graft donor cells, sampled 360 days after TCRalphabeta/CD19-depleted stem cell transplant. This chain links TRBV10-3 with TRBJ2-3, with no clear D. This sequence was found in a male patient aged 2 to 10 who had a stem cell transplant for acute lymphoblastic leukemia, so the T cells may come from the graft donor. The CDR3 sequence is CAITAGRQSTDTQYF. The CDR3 bases are TGTGCCATCACTGCCGGTCGCCAAAGCACAGATACGCAGTATTTT.